These 3 T cell receptor beta chains originate from one sample sequenced in a study of memory CD4+ T cells and cytomegalovirus serostatus. Single viable CD3+CD4+CD8-CD45RO+ cells were sorted as the memory CD4+ T cells. Method: immunoSEQ multiplex PCR; TCRdb's copy keeps in-frame clones and lacks some. Of tens of thousands of clones in the sample, 76% were seen once. The sequenced material came from memory CD4+ T cells from blood. Source of these receptors: an adult in good health and CMV-seronegative.

This chain joins TRBV9 and TRBJ1-6; 9 bases match TRBD1. Per germline, CDR1 SGDLS and CDR2 YYNGEE. This CDR3 is 16 amino acids long. Trimming cost V 0 bases and J 9 bases; bases outside gene matches: 7. The CDR3 sequence: CASSVEGQGGSSPLHF. CDR3 coding DNA: TGTGCCAGCAGCGTAGAGGGACAGGGAGGTTCTTCACCCCTCCACTTT.

The sample holds a few counts of this clone. The chain has TRBV5-1 and TRBJ1-1; D is unresolved. The CDR3 totals 14 residues. V shed 5 bases and J shed 0 bases, with 11 bases lying between them. Germline V gene lookup returns CDR1 SGHRS and CDR2 YFSETQ. CDR3 sequence (DNA): TGCGCCAGCAGTCCCCCAGAAATGAACACTGAAGCTTTCTTT. Its translation is CASSPPEMNTEAFF.

In this sample, this clone is medium-sized. The chain recombines TRBV13 with TRBJ1-6; 7 nucleotides agree with TRBD1. The V segment lost 1 base and the J segment 7 bases; nucleotides outside the gene matches: 7. This CDR3 has 16 residues. Germline V lookup: CDR1 PRHDT, CDR2 FYEKMQ (reference sequence). The CDR3 reads CASSLEAGGQNSPLHF. CDR3 coding DNA: TGTGCCAGCAGCTTAGAGGCAGGGGGGCAAAATTCACCCCTCCACTTT.